This entry lists 8 T cell receptor beta chains sequenced from one sample in a study of cytomegalovirus exposure and HLA in healthy donors. Vbeta (60) and Jbeta (13) primers were used in the PCR. Only in-frame clones appear in the TCRdb table, and some are missing; sequencing was by immunoSEQ multiplex PCR. Of some 190,000 clones listed, 81% are singletons. Sequenced input: PBMCs. All receptors derive from a man between 40 and 49 years old in good health and CMV-seropositive.

The rearrangement uses TRBV27 and TRBJ2-1, with 10 bases that match TRBD2. The germline V gene encodes CDR1 MNHEY and CDR2 SMNVEV (reference sequence). CDR3 size: 16 residues. V lost 5 bases, J lost 6 bases, and 10 bases stayed unmatched. CDR3 loop: CASSPRYTSGTNEQFF. The CDR3 nucleotides are TGTGCCAGCAGTCCCCGCTACACTAGCGGGACCAATGAGCAGTTCTTC.

The rearrangement joins TRBV7-3 to TRBJ2-7; 8 bases agree with TRBD1. This CDR3 has 19 amino acids. The V and J ends lost 4 bases and 2 bases, in that order; junction bases with no gene match: 19. Germline V lookup: CDR1 SGHTA, CDR2 FQGTGA. Written as DNA, the CDR3 is TGTGCCAGCAGCTCAAACCAGGGACAGGAGTTTTTACAGACCTACGAGCAGTACTTC. As protein: CASSSNQGQEFLQTYEQYF.

This clone was seen more than once but under ten times. The chain employs TRBV6-6 and TRBJ1-1; D unresolved. Trimming left V 2 bases short and J 0 bases short, with 4 bases between. From germline, CDR1 is MNHNY and CDR2 SVGAGI (reference sequence). This CDR3 is 13 amino acids long. This CDR3 is CASSYPMNTEAFF. The CDR3 DNA sequence: TGTGCCAGCAGTTACCCAATGAACACTGAAGCTTTCTTT.

A word on this clone: The junction departs from the called germline gene at one end, perhaps through a read error. Other DNA sequences in the sample encode the same CDR3. The chain employs TRBV13 and TRBJ1-5; no clear D. Germline V lookup: CDR1 PRHDT, CDR2 FYEKMQ (reference sequence). This CDR3 is built from 13 residues. CDR3 DNA sequence: TGTGCCAGCAGCTGGTCCAGGAATCAGCCCCAACATTTT. Amino acid sequence: CASSWSRNQPQHF.

The V gene is TRBV5-1, the J gene TRBJ2-1, with 11 bases aligning to TRBD2. Germline V gives CDR1 SGHRS, CDR2 YFSETQ. The CDR3 length is 15 residues. J lost 5 bases, V lost 1 base, and 2 bases had no gene match. CDR3 nucleotides: TGCGCCAGCAGCTTGACTAGCGGGAGCCACAATGAGCAGTTCTTC. It translates to CASSLTSGSHNEQFF.

The rearrangement uses TRBV15 and TRBJ2-5; tentatively, D is TRBD1 (6 bases). Germline V CDR1 and CDR2: LNHNV, YYDKDF (reference sequence). The CDR3 sequence is 14 residues long. Trimming cost V 1 base and J 3 bases, with 9 bases left between them. CDR3 protein: CATSRVYREETQYF. DNA of the CDR3: TGTGCCACCAGCAGAGTTTACAGGGAAGAGACCCAGTACTTC. The full variable domain, its missing parts supplied by reference TRBV15 and TRBJ2-5, is DAMVIQNPRYQVTQFGKPVTLSCSQTLNHNVMYWYQQKSSQAPKLLFHYYDKDFNNEADTPDNFQSRRPNTSFCFLDIRSPGLGDTAMYLCATSRVYREETQYFGPGTRLLVL.

This clone was found once. This chain links TRBV7-9 with TRBJ2-3, with D possibly being TRBD1 (6 bases). The CDR3 runs to 12 residues. Germline CDR1 reads SEHNR; CDR2 reads FQNEAQ (reference sequence). Between the trimmed V and J ends, which lost 1 base and 8 bases, there was a span of 7 bases. The CDR3 here is CASSLEQGTQYF. In DNA form, the CDR3 reads TGTGCCAGCAGCTTAGAACAGGGTACGCAGTATTTT.

CDR3 DNA sequence: TGTGCCAGCAGCTTAGCTGGACTAGCGGGGGTTCCCAGCTCCTACAATGAGCAGTTCTTC. Amino acid sequence: CASSLAGLAGVPSSYNEQFF. The chain links TRBV7-6 to TRBJ2-1; 13 bases match TRBD2. Trimming cost V 0 bases and J 0 bases; bases outside gene matches: 8. The CDR3 has 20 residues. Germline V gives CDR1 SGHVS, CDR2 FNYEAQ.